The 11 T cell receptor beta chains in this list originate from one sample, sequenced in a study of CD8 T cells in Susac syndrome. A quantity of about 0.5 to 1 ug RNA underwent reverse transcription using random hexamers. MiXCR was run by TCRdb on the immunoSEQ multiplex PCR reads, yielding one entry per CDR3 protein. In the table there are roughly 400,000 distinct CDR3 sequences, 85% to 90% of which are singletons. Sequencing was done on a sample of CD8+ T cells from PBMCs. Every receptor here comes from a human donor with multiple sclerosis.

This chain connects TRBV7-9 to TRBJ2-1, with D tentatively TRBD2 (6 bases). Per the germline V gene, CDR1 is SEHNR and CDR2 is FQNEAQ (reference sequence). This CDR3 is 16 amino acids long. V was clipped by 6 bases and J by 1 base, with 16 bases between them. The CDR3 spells CASSSMGGSSYNEQFF. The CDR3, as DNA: TGTGCCAGCAGTTCGATGGGGGGAAGTTCCTACAATGAGCAGTTCTTC.

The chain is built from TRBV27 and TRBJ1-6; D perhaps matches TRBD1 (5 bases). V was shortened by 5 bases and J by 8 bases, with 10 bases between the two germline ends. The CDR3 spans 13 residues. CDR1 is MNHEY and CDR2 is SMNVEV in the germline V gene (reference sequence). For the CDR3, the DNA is TGTGCCAGCAGTCTCGGGGCTTATTCACCCCTCCACTTT. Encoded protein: CASSLGAYSPLHF.

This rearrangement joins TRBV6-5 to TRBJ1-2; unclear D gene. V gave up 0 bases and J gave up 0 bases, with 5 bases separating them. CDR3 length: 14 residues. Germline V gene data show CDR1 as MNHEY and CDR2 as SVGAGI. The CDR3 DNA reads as TGTGCCAGCAGTTACTCTCCTTCTAACTATGGCTACACCTTC. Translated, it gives CASSYSPSNYGYTF.

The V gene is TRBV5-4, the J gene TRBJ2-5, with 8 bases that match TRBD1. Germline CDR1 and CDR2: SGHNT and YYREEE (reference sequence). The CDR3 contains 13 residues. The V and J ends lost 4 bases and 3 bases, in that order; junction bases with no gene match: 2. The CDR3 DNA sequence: TGTGCCAGCAGCGCGACAGGGGAAGAGACCCAGTACTTC. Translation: CASSATGEETQYF.

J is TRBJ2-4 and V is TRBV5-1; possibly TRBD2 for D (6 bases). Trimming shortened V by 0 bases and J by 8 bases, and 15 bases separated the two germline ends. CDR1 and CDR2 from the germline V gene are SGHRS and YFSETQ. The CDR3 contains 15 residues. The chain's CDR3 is CASSLEGGQGDIQYF. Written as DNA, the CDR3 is TGCGCCAGCAGCTTGGAAGGAGGGCAAGGTGACATTCAGTACTTC.

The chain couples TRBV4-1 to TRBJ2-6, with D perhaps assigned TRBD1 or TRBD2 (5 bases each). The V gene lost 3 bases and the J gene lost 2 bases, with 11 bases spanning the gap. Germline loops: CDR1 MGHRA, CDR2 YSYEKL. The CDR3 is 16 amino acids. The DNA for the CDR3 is TGCGCCAGCAGCCACCCGTTGGGGGCTGGGGCCAACGTCCTGACTTTC. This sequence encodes CASSHPLGAGANVLTF.

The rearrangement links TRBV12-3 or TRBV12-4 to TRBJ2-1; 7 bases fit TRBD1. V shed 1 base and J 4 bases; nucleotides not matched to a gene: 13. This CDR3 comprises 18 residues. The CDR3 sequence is CASSLEVRTGVPYNEQFF. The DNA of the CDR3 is TGTGCCAGCAGTTTAGAAGTTAGGACAGGAGTGCCATACAATGAGCAGTTCTTC.

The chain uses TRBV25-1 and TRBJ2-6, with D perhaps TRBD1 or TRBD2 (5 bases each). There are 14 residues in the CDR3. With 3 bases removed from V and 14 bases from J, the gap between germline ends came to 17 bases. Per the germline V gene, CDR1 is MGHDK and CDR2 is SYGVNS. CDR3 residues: CASSDWDLIGILTF. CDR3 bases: TGTGCCAGCAGTGATTGGGACCTTATCGGCATCCTGACTTTC.

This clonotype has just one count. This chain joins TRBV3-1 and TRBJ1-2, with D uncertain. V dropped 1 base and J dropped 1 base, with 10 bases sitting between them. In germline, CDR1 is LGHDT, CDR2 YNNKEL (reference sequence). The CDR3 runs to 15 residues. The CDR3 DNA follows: TGTGCCAGCAGCCAAGTGCAGGAGGATAACTATGGCTACACCTTC. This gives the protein CASSQVQEDNYGYTF.

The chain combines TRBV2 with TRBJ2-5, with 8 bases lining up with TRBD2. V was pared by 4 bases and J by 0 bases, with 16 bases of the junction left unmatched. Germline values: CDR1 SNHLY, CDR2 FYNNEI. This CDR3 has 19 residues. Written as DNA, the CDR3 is TGTGCCAGCAGTGTCATTCTTGGGGCGGAACTAGCGGACCAAGAGACCCAGTACTTC. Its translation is CASSVILGAELADQETQYF. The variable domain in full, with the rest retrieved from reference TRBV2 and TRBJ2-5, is EPEVTQTPSHQVTQMGQEVILRCVPISNHLYFYWYRQILGQKVEFLVSFYNNEISEKSEIFDDQFSVERPDGSNFTLKIRSTKLEDSAMYFCASSVILGAELADQETQYFGPGTRLLVL.

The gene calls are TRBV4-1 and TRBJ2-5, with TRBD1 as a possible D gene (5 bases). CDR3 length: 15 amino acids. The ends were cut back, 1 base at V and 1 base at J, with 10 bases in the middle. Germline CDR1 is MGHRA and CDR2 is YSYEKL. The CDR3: CASSQGGQGQETQYF. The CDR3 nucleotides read TGCGCCAGCAGCCAAGGAGGCCAGGGCCAAGAGACCCAGTACTTC.